This T cell receptor (beta chain) emerged from a study of radiotherapy plus CTLA-4 blockade in lung cancer. For the study at large: With 31% of patients having disease control, objective responses were seen in approximately 19%.

For this clone: The antigen is not known.

Study-level findings and limits: Interferon-beta and early blood T cell clone dynamics reportedly predicted response best. Expansion in blood of tumor-derived TCR clones was seen after radiotherapy plus ipilimumab.

Clones were sequenced by immunoSEQ multiplex PCR, and TCRdb holds only the in-frame ones, with some missing. The sample consists of about 93,000 clones, 70% to 90% of them appearing once. Looked up from germline, CDR1 is MDHEN and CDR2 is SYDVKM. There are 14 residues in the CDR3. V lost 4 bases, J lost 10 bases, and 19 bases lay in between. Alongside CTLA-4 blockade with ipilimumab, patients with chemo-refractory metastatic non-small-cell lung cancer received focal radiation. The source of this sequence is a human donor with non-small cell lung cancer that progressed on radiotherapy plus ipilimumab. V and J are TRBV28 and TRBJ1-1; a possible D gene is TRBD1 (5 bases). The starting material was peripheral blood, obtained from a patient treated with radiotherapy plus ipilimumab. CDR3 loop: CASSSTPGRTGAFF. CDR3 bases: TGTGCCAGCAGTTCCACGCCGGGACGGACGGGAGCTTTCTTT.